The rows below give T cell receptor beta chains drawn from one sample of a study of blood T cells in healthy people across ages. Via MiXCR, TCRdb re-called the 5' RACE reads, giving one row per CDR3 protein. The sample holds approximately 800,000 distinct CDR3 sequences, around 36% seen once. Sequenced sample: blood. Receptors originate from a man in his late teens or twenties in good health. Each CDR3 is given with its conserved first and last residue. The order of the fields is CDR3 protein, CDR3 DNA, D gene, clone size, J gene, V gene. A D gene is named only where the DNA matches it firmly. Rows give clone size only sometimes, using once, few, many, or a class for an expanded clone.

CDR3aa: CASRDRPTEAFF
CDR3nt: TGTGCCAGCAGAGACAGGCCCACTGAAGCTTTCTTT
d_gene: .
abundance: few
j_gene: TRBJ1-1
v_gene: TRBV7-2

CDR3aa: CSARDSRTGGAEAFF
CDR3nt: TGCAGTGCTAGAGATTCCCGGACAGGGGGCGCTGAAGCTTTCTTT
d_gene: TRBD1
abundance: .
j_gene: TRBJ1-1
v_gene: TRBV20-1

CDR3aa: CSVDFEGFDYGYTF
CDR3nt: TGCAGCGTTGATTTCGAGGGGTTTGACTATGGCTACACCTTC
d_gene: .
abundance: many
j_gene: TRBJ1-2
v_gene: TRBV29-1

CDR3aa: CASSPVDGLSYGYTF
CDR3nt: TGCGCCAGCAGCCCCGTGGACGGCCTCTCCTATGGCTACACCTTC
d_gene: .
abundance: few
j_gene: TRBJ1-2
v_gene: TRBV5-1

CDR3aa: CASSSELSGNTIYF
CDR3nt: TGCGCCAGCAGCTCCGAACTTTCTGGAAACACCATATATTTT
d_gene: .
abundance: .
j_gene: TRBJ1-3
v_gene: TRBV5-1

CDR3aa: CSAPGQGAVNEQFF
CDR3nt: TGCAGTGCCCCGGGACAGGGGGCTGTCAATGAGCAGTTCTTC
d_gene: TRBD1
abundance: .
j_gene: TRBJ2-1
v_gene: TRBV20-1

CDR3aa: CASSVTSGGTPDTQYF
CDR3nt: TGTGCCAGCAGTGTGACTAGCGGGGGAACCCCGGATACGCAGTATTTT
d_gene: TRBD2
abundance: few
j_gene: TRBJ2-3
v_gene: TRBV27

CDR3aa: CASSSTGTGYNQPQHF
CDR3nt: TGTGCCAGCAGCTCTACCGGGACAGGGTATAATCAGCCCCAGCATTTT
d_gene: TRBD1
abundance: .
j_gene: TRBJ1-5
v_gene: TRBV7-2

CDR3aa: CASSAWGTDTQYF
CDR3nt: TGTGCCAGCAGCGCCTGGGGCACAGATACGCAGTATTTT
d_gene: .
abundance: many
j_gene: TRBJ2-3
v_gene: TRBV9

CDR3aa: CVVRDRDNEQFF
CDR3nt: TGTGTTGTACGGGACAGGGACAATGAGCAGTTCTTC
d_gene: TRBD1
abundance: .
j_gene: TRBJ2-1
v_gene: TRBV6-6